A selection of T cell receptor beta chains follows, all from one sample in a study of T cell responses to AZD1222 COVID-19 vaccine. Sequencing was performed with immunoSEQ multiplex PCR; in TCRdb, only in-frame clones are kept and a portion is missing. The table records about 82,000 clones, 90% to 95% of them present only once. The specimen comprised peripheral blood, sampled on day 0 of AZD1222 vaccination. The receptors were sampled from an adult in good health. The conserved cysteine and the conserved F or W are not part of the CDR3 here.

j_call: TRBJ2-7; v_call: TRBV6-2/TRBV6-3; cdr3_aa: ASSWTGGFDEQY
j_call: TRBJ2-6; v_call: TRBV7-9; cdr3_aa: ASSSPMSGANVLT
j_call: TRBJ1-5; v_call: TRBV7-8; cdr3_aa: ASSWVEQPQH
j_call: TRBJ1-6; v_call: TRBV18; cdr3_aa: ASSGRDSYNSPLH
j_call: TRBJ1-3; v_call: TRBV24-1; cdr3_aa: ATSDTSLRDRRSGNTIY
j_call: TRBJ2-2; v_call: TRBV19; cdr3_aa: ASSPTGVHTGELF
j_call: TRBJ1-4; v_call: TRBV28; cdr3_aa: ASRPRGYEKLF
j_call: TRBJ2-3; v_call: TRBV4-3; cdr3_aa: ASSPAGRTADTQY
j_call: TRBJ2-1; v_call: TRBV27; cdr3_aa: ASSFLGQGARNEQF
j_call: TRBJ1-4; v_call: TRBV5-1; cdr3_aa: ASSSTGTGEKLF
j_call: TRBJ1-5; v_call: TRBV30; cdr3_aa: AWKGTATNQPQH
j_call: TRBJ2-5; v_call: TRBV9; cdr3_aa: ASSVATSGREGRETQY
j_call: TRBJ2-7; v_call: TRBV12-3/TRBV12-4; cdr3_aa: ASSLEGSYEQY
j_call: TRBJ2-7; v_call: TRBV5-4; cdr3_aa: ASSSRDRGSDEQY
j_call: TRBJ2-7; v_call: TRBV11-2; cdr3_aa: ASSLEMSYEQY
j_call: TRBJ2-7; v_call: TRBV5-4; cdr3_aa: ASSSSGQGDEQY
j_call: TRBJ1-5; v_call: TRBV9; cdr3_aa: ASSGTGANQPQH
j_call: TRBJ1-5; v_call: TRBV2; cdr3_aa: ASSGVGGRQPQH
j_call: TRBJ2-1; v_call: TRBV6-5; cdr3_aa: ASSYSGGFGANEQF
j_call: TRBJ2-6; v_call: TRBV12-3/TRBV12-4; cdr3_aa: ASTPWGANVLT
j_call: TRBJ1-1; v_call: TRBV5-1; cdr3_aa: ASSPWKGATEAF
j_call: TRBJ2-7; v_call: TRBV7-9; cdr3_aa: ASSLSQGRFGYEQY
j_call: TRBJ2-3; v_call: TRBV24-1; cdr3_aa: ATNRGGGASTDTQY
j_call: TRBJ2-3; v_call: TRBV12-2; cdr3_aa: ASRSGKPGLAERGSTDTQY
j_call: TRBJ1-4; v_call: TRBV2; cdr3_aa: ASTFFRTNEKLF
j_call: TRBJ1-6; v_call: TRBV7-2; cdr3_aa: ASRPQGAGNSPLH
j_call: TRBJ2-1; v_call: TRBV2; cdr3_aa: ASSEALRLSGDPTF
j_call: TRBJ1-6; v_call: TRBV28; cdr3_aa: ASRETGSNSPLH
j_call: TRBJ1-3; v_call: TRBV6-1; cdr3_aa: ASSAIRRDSGNTIY
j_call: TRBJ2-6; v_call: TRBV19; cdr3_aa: ASSITGGSSGANVLT
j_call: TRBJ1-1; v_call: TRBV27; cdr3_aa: ASHKNNRGEAF
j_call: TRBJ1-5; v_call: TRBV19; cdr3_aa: ASRHAGWNNQPQH
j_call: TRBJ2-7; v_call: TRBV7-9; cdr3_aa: ASSLRGGQGMYEQY
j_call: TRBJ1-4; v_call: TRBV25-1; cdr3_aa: ASSVPGREKLF
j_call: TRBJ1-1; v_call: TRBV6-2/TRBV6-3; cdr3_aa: ASSYSSGTGGVAGTEAF
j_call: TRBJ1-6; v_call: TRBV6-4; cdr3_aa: ASKQDSVGSPLH
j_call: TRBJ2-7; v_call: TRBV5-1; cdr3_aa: ASSPGGYEQY
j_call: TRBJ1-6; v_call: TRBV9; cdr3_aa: ASSPASLSSYNSPLH
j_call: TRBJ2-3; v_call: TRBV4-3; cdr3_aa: ASSSGVGDTSTDTQY
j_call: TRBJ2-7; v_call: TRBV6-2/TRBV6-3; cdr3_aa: ASSQNTGVWSYEQY
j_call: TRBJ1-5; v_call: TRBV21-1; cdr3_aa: ASNLRTQNPYSNQPQH
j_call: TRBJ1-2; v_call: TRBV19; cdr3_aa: ASSIDLITGGSYGYT
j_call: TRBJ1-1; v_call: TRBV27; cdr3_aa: ASRNDETGGGTEAF